This TCR beta chain was recorded in a study of blood T cell repertoires in COVID-19. About the research overall: The United States, Italy and Spain were the sources of the acute and convalescent COVID-19 samples.

This CDR3 spans 16 amino acids. Trimming removed 5 bases from V and 9 bases from J; junction bases left unmatched: 11. Germline CDR1 reads SGHTA; CDR2 reads FQGNSA. Sequencing was performed with immunoSEQ multiplex PCR; in TCRdb, only in-frame clones are kept and a portion is missing. The data hold fewer than 300,000 clones, with just over 85% observed a single time. Cohort placement rested on clinical history that participants reported themselves. Before being deemed recovered, Cohort 3 donors had two negative PCRs, clearance, or symptom resolution. Sequenced input: PBMCs or T cells enriched from blood (not recorded which). The genes are TRBV7-2 and TRBJ1-6; 9 positions agree with TRBD1. The sequence was obtained from a man aged 18 to 30 who had recovered from COVID-19. CDR3 sequence (DNA): TGTGCCAGCAGCCCGGGACAGGGAATCTTCTCTTCACCCCTCCACTTT. Translating it yields CASSPGQGIFSSPLHF.